Presented here are 15 T cell receptor beta chains from one specimen sequenced in a study of T cell clonality in common variable immunodeficiency. Sequencing used immunoSEQ multiplex PCR; TCRdb keeps in-frame clones, though not all of them. This repertoire holds about 39,000 clones, and none appear only once. The material sequenced was peripheral blood mononuclear cells. These receptors were obtained from a person aged 18 to 75 in good health.

This clone has ten or more counts. The missing CDR3 end, 3 residues past where the read stops, is filled in from the germline J gene. This sample includes further DNA sequences coding for the same CDR3. The rearrangement links TRBV11-2 to TRBJ1-3, with TRBD1 matching over 10 bases. The CDR3 sequence is 14 residues long. CDR1 is SGHAT and CDR2 is FQNNGV in the germline V gene. V was pared by 7 bases and J by 2 bases, with 2 bases of the junction left unmatched. The CDR3 protein is CASTGTGAGNTIYF. The CDR3 bases that were read are TGTGCCAGCACAGGGACAGGGGCTGGAAACACC.

Worth noting for this clone: From the germline J gene comes the end of the CDR3, since the read stops 3 residues before it. V is TRBV5-1 and J is TRBJ2-2; 9 nucleotides match TRBD1. V gave up 2 bases and J gave up 4 bases; unmatched junction bases: 6. The CDR3 has 16 amino acids. Germline V lookup: CDR1 SGHRS, CDR2 YFSETQ. The sequenced part of the CDR3 DNA is TGCGCCAGCAGCTTACAGGGGGCGCGGTTCACCGGGGAG. Translated: CASSLQGARFTGE. The CDR3 in full is CASSLQGARFTGELFF.

This clone was counted ten times or more. The CDR3 is cut off 3 residues early in the read; its end comes from the germline J gene. The genes are TRBV5-1 and TRBJ2-2, with a tentative D call TRBD1 (5 bases). V lost 5 bases and J lost 0, with 11 bases in between. Germline CDR1 SGHRS, CDR2 YFSETQ. This CDR3 comprises 15 residues. CDR3: CASSYDSPNTGELFF. The sequenced part of the CDR3 DNA is TGCGCCAGCAGTTATGACAGCCCGAACACCGGGGAG. The full variable domain, completed using reference TRBV5-1 and TRBJ2-2, is KAGVTQTPRYLIKTRGQQVTLSCSPISGHRSVSWYQQTPGQGLQFLFEYFSETQRNKGNFPGRFSGRQFSNSRSEMNVSTLELGDSALYLCASSYDSPNTGELFFGEGSRLTVL.

This clone was recorded at least ten times. The CDR3 is cut off 3 residues early in the read; its end comes from the germline J gene. The chain carries TRBV4-1 and TRBJ2-1; 8 nucleotides line up with TRBD2. After removal of 1 base from V and 2 bases from J, the junction contained 1 base not matched to a gene. The CDR3 length is 15 residues. The V gene's germline CDR1 is MGHRA and CDR2 YSYEKL. This CDR3 is CASSQVSGAYNEQFF. Incomplete CDR3 DNA: TGCGCCAGCAGCCAAGTTAGCGGGGCCTACAATGAG.

This clone appeared many times. Coverage ceases 3 residues before the CDR3 finishes, and the germline J gene fills in the end. The rearrangement links TRBV30 to TRBJ2-1, with D maybe TRBD2 (6 bases). Per the germline V gene, CDR1 is GTSNPN and CDR2 is SVGIG (reference sequence). Between the trimmed V and J ends, which lost 5 bases and 0 bases, there was a span of 11 bases. This CDR3 comprises 14 residues. The chain's CDR3 is CAWEAGVSYNEQFF. Partial CDR3 DNA: TGTGCCTGGGAAGCGGGTGTCTCCTACAATGAG.

This clone has ten or more counts. The read ends 3 residues before the CDR3 terminus; that terminus is restored from the germline J gene. The chain links TRBV6-1 to TRBJ2-7; 11 nucleotides align to TRBD2. Germline CDR1 MNHNS, CDR2 SASEGT. The CDR3 loop spans 16 amino acids. The V and J ends lost 2 bases and 1 base, in that order; junction bases with no gene match: 4. CDR3 residues: CASSEMVAGGSYEQYF. Incomplete CDR3 DNA: TGTGCCAGCAGTGAAATGGTAGCGGGAGGGTCCTACGAG.

A remark on this clone: The CDR3 end lies 3 residues beyond the end of the read and is filled in from the germline J gene. The chain couples TRBV10-2 to TRBJ2-2, with 9 bases identical to TRBD2. The CDR3 extends over 14 amino acids. Per the germline V gene, CDR1 is WSHSY and CDR2 is SAAADI. V gave up 7 bases and J gave up 3 bases; unmatched junction bases: 3. Incomplete CDR3 DNA: TGCGCCAGCAAGGCGGGAGGGTACACCGGGGAG. Encoded protein: CASKAGGYTGE. The entire CDR3 protein reads CASKAGGYTGELFF.

This clone was observed at least ten times. The read comes to an end 3 residues before the CDR3 does, leaving the germline J gene to fill in the end. The J gene is TRBJ1-4, the V gene TRBV4-2; tentatively, D is TRBD1 (6 bases). Germline loops: CDR1 LGHNA, CDR2 YNFKEQ. The CDR3 spans 18 residues. V was shortened by 0 bases and J by 0 bases, with 14 bases between the two germline ends. Incomplete CDR3 DNA: TGTGCCAGCAGCCAAGAGCCTGACAGGTTTGCAACTAATGAAAAA. Translated, it gives CASSQEPDRFATNEK. The full CDR3 is CASSQEPDRFATNEKLFF.

This clone was seen many times. The read ends 3 residues early relative to the CDR3; the germline J gene fills the gap. The genes are TRBV5-4 and TRBJ2-1; D possibly corresponds to TRBD2 (6 bases). The germline V and J ends were trimmed by 6 bases and 1 base, with 8 bases remaining between them. Germline V lookup: CDR1 SGHNT, CDR2 YYREEE (reference sequence). The CDR3 contains 13 residues. The CDR3: CASTGGSYNEQFF. CDR3 DNA (partial): TGTGCCAGCACCGGAGGGTCCTACAATGAG.

Ten or more counts support this clone. The read terminates 3 residues ahead of where the CDR3 ends, so the germline J gene completes it. The V gene is TRBV7-6, the J gene TRBJ1-1; D is unclear. V was cut by 3 bases and J by 1 base, with 6 bases left in between. The CDR3 has 13 amino acids. CDR1 SGHVS and CDR2 FNYEAQ come from the germline V gene. CDR3 bases read: TGTGCCAGCAGCTTCACAGAGAACACTGAA. Its translation: CASSFTENTE. The entire CDR3 protein reads CASSFTENTEAFF.

This clone was seen many times. The missing CDR3 end, 3 residues past where the read stops, is filled in from the germline J gene. The chain couples TRBV20-1 to TRBJ2-4; 7 positions match TRBD1. This CDR3 has 13 amino acids. CDR1 DFQATT and CDR2 SNEGSKA come from the germline V gene (reference sequence). The CDR3 spells CGRQGPVKNIQYF. Incomplete CDR3 DNA: TGCGGAAGACAGGGACCCGTTAAAAACATT.

This clone was found many times. The read ends 3 residues shy of where the CDR3 ends; the end is completed using the germline J gene. The rearrangement joins TRBV19 to TRBJ2-7; TRBD1 matches at 9 bases. The ends lost 4 bases at V and 2 bases at J; junction bases unmatched: 21. This CDR3 region has 20 residues. The germline gives CDR1 LNHDA, CDR2 SQIVND (reference sequence). CDR3 sequence: CASSTNLLRQTGGAPYEQYF. The sequenced CDR3 bases are TGTGCCAGTAGTACCAACCTCCTGCGTCAAACAGGGGGCGCCCCCTACGAG.

This clone was counted ten times or more. With the read ending 3 residues before the CDR3 end, the germline J gene is used to fill in that end. The chain couples TRBV19 to TRBJ2-1, with a possible D match to TRBD1 (5 bases). CDR1 is LNHDA, CDR2 SQIVND, per germline (reference sequence). The CDR3 covers 13 residues. Trimming stripped 7 bases from V and 4 bases from J, with 11 bases between. CDR3 sequence: CASNPGAYNEQFF. CDR3 DNA, as far as it was read: TGTGCCAGTAATCCTGGGGCGTACAATGAG.

This clone has a count of ten or more. The read falls 3 residues short of the CDR3 end, and the missing part is taken from the germline J gene. The chain carries TRBV4-2 and TRBJ2-7; D uncertain. The V end lost 1 base, the J end lost 3 bases, and 13 bases lay between the germline ends. The CDR3 runs to 15 residues. The germline gives CDR1 LGHNA, CDR2 YNFKEQ. The CDR3 is CASSQVAGQRYEQYF. The part of the CDR3 DNA that was read is TGTGCCAGCAGCCAAGTCGCAGGCCAACGCTACGAG.

This clone occurred many times. The DNA ends 3 residues before the CDR3 does, and the rest of the CDR3 is filled in from the germline J gene. The chain recombines TRBV28 with TRBJ1-2; D gene uncertain. CDR3 size: 11 residues. Trimming took off 4 bases at V and 7 bases at J, with 7 bases between the two ends. Germline CDR1 and CDR2: MDHEN and SYDVKM. This CDR3 is CASSSLVGYTF. CDR3 DNA (partial): TGTGCCAGCAGTTCTCTAGTTGGC.